Listed here are 18 T cell receptor beta chains from one sample, sequenced in a study of blood T cells in healthy people across ages. Combining a sample-barcoded 5' primer with a J-beta primer mix, a second PCR ran for about 6 to 11 cycles. TCRdb recomputed calls from the 5' RACE reads with MiXCR, one row per CDR3 protein. This sample carries under 800,000 distinct CDR3 sequences, 40% to 45% of them seen once, and the ten largest clones take 20% to 25%. Material: blood. The receptors were sampled from a woman aged 55-69 years in good health.

The chain combines TRBV9 with TRBJ1-6; D is undetermined. Looked up from germline, CDR1 is SGDLS and CDR2 is YYNGEE. The CDR3 runs 15 residues. V lost 0 bases, J lost 8 bases, and 12 bases lay in between. The CDR3 DNA reads TGTGCCAGCAGCGTAGGGACGGATGGAGATTCACCCCTCCACTTT. This encodes CASSVGTDGDSPLHF. Variable domain in full (rest from reference TRBV9 and TRBJ1-6): DSGVTQTPKHLITATGQRVTLRCSPRSGDLSVYWYQQSLDQGLQFLIQYYNGEERAKGNILERFSAQQFPDLHSELNLSSLELGDSALYFCASSVGTDGDSPLHFGNGTRLTVT.

On this clonotype: Possible read error: a much larger clone is one base away. The rearrangement joins TRBV5-6 to TRBJ2-1; 9 positions agree with TRBD2. The V gene's germline CDR1 is SGHDT and CDR2 YYEEEE. The CDR3 extends over 15 amino acids. The V segment lost 4 bases and the J segment 13 bases; nucleotides outside the gene matches: 15. The CDR3 region is CASSRPSGIQETQFF. CDR3 bases: TGTGCCAGCAGCCGGCCTAGCGGGATCCAAGAGACCCAGTTCTTC.

The chain joins TRBV4-2 to TRBJ2-1; 10 bases map to TRBD1. J was trimmed by 8 bases and V by 3 bases; bases with no gene match: 7. There are 15 residues in the CDR3. Germline CDR1 and CDR2: LGHNA and YNFKEQ. The CDR3 sequence is CASSQEGQGVYEQFF. In DNA form, the CDR3 reads TGTGCCAGCAGCCAGGAAGGACAGGGGGTATATGAGCAGTTCTTC.

This sequence joins TRBV5-1 and TRBJ2-7, with 7 bases matching TRBD1. This CDR3 comprises 13 residues. The germline V gene encodes CDR1 SGHRS and CDR2 YFSETQ. V shed 7 bases and J 5 bases; nucleotides not matched to a gene: 9. The CDR3 is CASFIGTDHEQYF. CDR3 nucleotide sequence: TGCGCCAGCTTTATAGGGACAGACCACGAGCAGTACTTC.

This rearrangement joins TRBV6-1 to TRBJ2-5; D is ambiguous. V shed 6 bases and J shed 11 bases, with 19 bases lying between them. In germline, CDR1 is MNHNS, CDR2 SASEGT. This CDR3 has 13 residues. The CDR3 loop reads CASRLRSTMEQYF. Written as DNA, the CDR3 is TGTGCCAGCAGACTCAGGAGTACCATGGAGCAGTACTTC.

This clonotype was counted between two and nine times. This chain joins TRBV30 and TRBJ2-1, with 11 bases fitting TRBD2. From germline, CDR1 is GTSNPN and CDR2 SVGIG (reference sequence). The CDR3 spans 13 residues. V lost 5 bases, J lost 3 bases, and 0 bases stayed unmatched. CDR3 amino acids: CAWGLAGYNEQFF. For the CDR3, the DNA is TGTGCCTGGGGACTAGCGGGCTACAATGAGCAGTTCTTC.

This clonotype was recorded a few times. The genes are TRBV5-1 and TRBJ2-1, with 12 bases aligning to TRBD2. The CDR3 spans 15 residues. V shed 0 bases, J shed 10 bases, and the junction held 5 bases outside the gene matches. CDR1 SGHRS and CDR2 YFSETQ come from the germline V gene. The CDR3 sequence: CASSLGTSGVGEQFF. In DNA, the CDR3 is TGCGCCAGCAGCTTGGGGACTAGCGGGGTCGGGGAGCAGTTCTTC.

A few counts support this clonotype. The gene calls are TRBV12-3 or TRBV12-4 and TRBJ2-5; no reliable D call. The germline V and J ends were trimmed by 7 bases and 2 bases, with 14 bases remaining between them. This CDR3 comprises 14 residues. The CDR3 nucleotides are TGTGCCAGCATCGAAGGGAACTATCAAGAGACCCAGTACTTC. It codes for CASIEGNYQETQYF.

This clonotype has only a few counts. The V call is TRBV6-5, the J call TRBJ2-1; 9 bases align to TRBD2. This CDR3 comprises 14 residues. CDR1 MNHEY and CDR2 SVGAGI come from the germline V gene. V lost 2 bases and J lost 7; bases outside the gene matches: 3. For the CDR3, the DNA is TGTGCCAGCAGTTACGCGGGGGGGCAGAATGAGCAGTTCTTC. Its translation: CASSYAGGQNEQFF.

The J gene is TRBJ1-5, the V gene TRBV7-9, with 7 bases fitting TRBD1. Trimming removed 4 bases from V and 0 bases from J; junction bases left unmatched: 6. Germline values: CDR1 SEHNR, CDR2 FQNEAQ (reference sequence). This CDR3 region has 16 residues. The DNA for the CDR3 is TGTGCCAGCAGCTCAGCGACAGGGAGTAGCAATCAGCCCCAGCATTTT. Its protein product is CASSSATGSSNQPQHF.

This clonotype was counted only a few times. The gene calls are TRBV20-1 and TRBJ1-2, with TRBD1 matching over 11 bases. This CDR3 spans 14 amino acids. The junction had 3 bases not matched to a gene; V was cut back by 1 base and J by 5 bases. Germline CDR1 and CDR2: DFQATT and SNEGSKA (reference sequence). The CDR3 sequence is CSARGDRGFYGYTF. CDR3 nucleotide sequence: TGCAGTGCTAGAGGGGACAGGGGGTTTTATGGCTACACCTTC.

With regard to this clonotype: It differs at one base from a far larger clone, so likely a read error. V usage is TRBV3-1 and J usage is TRBJ2-3, with 9 bases aligning to TRBD1. The ends lost 5 bases at V and 1 base at J; junction bases unmatched: 4. CDR1 is LGHDT, CDR2 YNNKEL, per germline (reference sequence). The CDR3 is made up of 15 amino acids. This CDR3 reads CASSFTGGGTDTQYF. The CDR3 DNA sequence: TGTGCCAGCAGCTTCACAGGGGGCGGCACAGATACGCAGTATTTT.

This clonotype showed up just once. This chain uses TRBV28 with TRBJ2-3; no clear D. With 6 bases removed from V and 5 bases from J, the gap between germline ends came to 12 bases. Germline CDR1 MDHEN, CDR2 SYDVKM. The CDR3 totals 13 residues. This CDR3 is CASRDGFEDTQYF. As DNA, the CDR3 is TGTGCCAGCAGAGACGGGTTTGAAGATACGCAGTATTTT.

This clonotype came up a few times. V gene TRBV20-1 combines with J gene TRBJ1-2, with D unresolved. Germline V gives CDR1 DFQATT, CDR2 SNEGSKA (reference sequence). Trimming took off 6 bases at V and 10 bases at J, with 15 bases between the two ends. The CDR3 covers 11 residues. The CDR3 protein is CSALKPKTYTF. The CDR3 coding sequence is TGCAGTGCCCTTAAACCCAAGACCTACACCTTC.

This clonotype was recorded many times. This rearrangement joins TRBV7-3 to TRBJ2-3; 7 bases map to TRBD2. V dropped 5 bases and J dropped 0; count of bases not matched to a gene: 8. This CDR3 has 16 amino acids. CDR1 and CDR2 from the germline V gene are SGHTA and FQGTGA. The CDR3 region is CASSPSAAGSTDTQYF. CDR3 coding DNA: TGTGCCAGCAGCCCCAGCGCAGCGGGGAGCACAGATACGCAGTATTTT.

The chain employs TRBV5-1 and TRBJ2-7; D is possibly TRBD1 or TRBD2 (5 bases each). There are 14 residues in the CDR3. Germline V gene lookup returns CDR1 SGHRS and CDR2 YFSETQ. V lost 0 bases and J 5 bases, leaving 12 bases between the germline ends. CDR3 sequence: CASSLGGAGNEQYF. CDR3 in DNA: TGCGCCAGCAGCTTGGGAGGGGCTGGCAACGAGCAGTACTTC.

V is TRBV7-3 and J is TRBJ2-5, with TRBD2 identical over 9 bases. The CDR3 is 15 amino acids. Germline values: CDR1 SGHTA, CDR2 FQGTGA. CDR3 amino acids: CASRPGVAGGETQYF. In DNA form, the CDR3 reads TGTGCAAGCCGCCCAGGGGTGGCGGGAGGGGAGACCCAGTACTTC.

This clonotype was seen ten or more times. The chain links TRBV29-1 to TRBJ1-2; D perhaps matches TRBD1 (5 bases). V was clipped by 2 bases and J by 7 bases, with 14 bases between them. Germline CDR1 is SQVTM and CDR2 is ANQGSEA. The CDR3 loop spans 13 amino acids. The CDR3 DNA reads as TGCAGCGTTGAATCGGGACCCTGGAGTGGCTACACCTTC. As protein: CSVESGPWSGYTF.